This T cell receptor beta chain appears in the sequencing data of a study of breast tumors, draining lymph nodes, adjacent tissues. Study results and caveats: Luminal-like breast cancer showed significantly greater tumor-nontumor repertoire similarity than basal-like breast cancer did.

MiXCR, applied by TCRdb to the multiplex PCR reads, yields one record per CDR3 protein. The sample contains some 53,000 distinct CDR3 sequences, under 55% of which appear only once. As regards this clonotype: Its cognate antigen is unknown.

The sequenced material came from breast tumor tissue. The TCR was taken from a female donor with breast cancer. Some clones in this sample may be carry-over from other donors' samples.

The CDR3: CASRVPNERLFF. The CDR3 DNA reads as TGTGCCAGCAGGGTTCCCAATGAAAGGCTGTTTTTT. V gene TRBV2 combines with J gene TRBJ1-4; D gene uncertain. Germline V gives CDR1 SNHLY, CDR2 FYNNEI. CDR3 length equals 12 residues. The V and J ends lost 6 bases and 14 bases respectively, with 16 bases between them.